This entry is about one T cell receptor (beta chain). Its specificity is not known. The CDR3 runs 16 residues. V was trimmed by 4 bases and J by 4 bases, leaving 16 bases between them. Germline lookup yields CDR1 MGHDK and CDR2 SYGVNS. This sample was taken from a study of CD8+CD57+ T cells in acquired aplastic anemia. Study-wide background: When averaged, DNA from sorted CD4+ and CD8+ cells came to around 3.4 ug. General study results and limits: Patients and controls turned out to have 25 to 35 CD8+ CDR3 sequences in common.

It was genomic DNA that served as the template for profiling TCR beta VDJ and CDR3. TCRdb recomputed calls from the reads with MiXCR, one row per CDR3 protein. The table lists over 150,000 distinct CDR3 sequences, around 40% of them singletons. The chain links TRBV25-1 to TRBJ2-2; possibly TRBD1 for D (6 bases). The sequencing input was sorted CD4+, CD8+, or CD8+CD57+ T cells (not recorded which) from PBMCs. The clonotype comes from a human donor in good health. The CDR3 reads CASSGQALRGTGELFF. The CDR3 nucleotides read TGTGCCAGCAGTGGACAGGCGCTTAGGGGCACCGGGGAGCTGTTTTTT. Combining the CDR3 with reference TRBV25-1 and TRBJ2-2 gives the whole variable domain EADIYQTPRYLVIGTGKKITLECSQTMGHDKMYWYQQDPGMELHLIHYSYGVNSTEKGDLSSESTVSRIRTEHFPLTLESARPSHTSQYLCASSGQALRGTGELFFGEGSRLTVL.